What follows are 16 T cell receptor beta chains derived from one specimen sequenced in a study of T-cell memory formation after mild COVID-19 (dated by TCRdb to 2020 to 2022). The receptor library was made with 5' RACE. Sequenced on an Illumina NovaSeq 6000. TCRdb passed the public sequencing reads through fastp at Q25 and MiXCR, retaining productive beta sequences. Each CDR3 protein gets just one entry, which takes the most common genes and DNA from the rows behind it. This sample lists approximately 350,000 distinct CDR3 sequences; roughly 13% were detected once. 20% to 25% of the sample goes to the ten largest clones. The sample was PBMCs or a T cell subset sorted from them (not recorded which). These receptors came from a man in his late teens or twenties who had mild COVID-19 (a few samples of this study predate the infection). The sample titles of this study are shuffled in the database, so cell type and time point are left out; the donor was told from shared clones.

This clonotype was observed a few times. The chain carries TRBV3-1 and TRBJ2-2; the match to TRBD1 covers 10 bases. Germline assignment: CDR1 LGHDT and CDR2 YNNKEL (reference sequence). The CDR3 runs to 17 residues. Losses at the gene ends were 1 base for V and 7 bases for J; bases not matched to a gene: 9. The CDR3 here is CASSQVLRDRGRGELFF. CDR3 DNA sequence: TGTGCCAGCAGCCAAGTCCTGCGGGACAGGGGTCGCGGGGAGCTGTTTTTT.

This clonotype was detected only a few times. The chain combines TRBV4-1 with TRBJ1-5, with D tentatively TRBD1 (5 bases). The CDR3 loop spans 17 amino acids. Trimming left V 1 base short and J 4 bases short, with 17 bases between. CDR1 is MGHRA and CDR2 is YSYEKL in the germline V gene. Here the CDR3 reads CASSQVMQGLSNQPQHF. DNA for the CDR3: TGCGCCAGCAGCCAAGTCATGCAGGGCCTATCAAATCAGCCCCAGCATTTT.

This clonotype appeared a few times. The J gene is TRBJ1-4, the V gene TRBV7-9; 9 bases are shared with TRBD1. The CDR3 consists of 15 residues. After removal of 4 bases from V and 7 bases from J, the junction contained 7 bases not matched to a gene. The V gene's germline CDR1 is SEHNR and CDR2 FQNEAQ (reference sequence). The chain's CDR3 is CASSSAGTGSEKLFF. The CDR3 DNA reads TGTGCCAGCAGCTCCGCCGGGACAGGGTCTGAAAAACTGTTTTTT.

The DNA for the CDR3 is TGCGCCAGCATGGCAGCCTACGAGCAGTACTTC. Protein product: CASMAAYEQYF. The V and J genes are TRBV10-2 and TRBJ2-7; D is undetermined. CDR3 length equals 11 residues. Germline-derived CDR1 and CDR2 are WSHSY and SAAADI. V was pared by 7 bases and J by 2 bases, with 6 bases between.

This clonotype was found many times. The chain combines TRBV23-1 with TRBJ2-7; 10 nucleotides match TRBD1. TRBV23-1 carries the ORF label, with uncertain function. The CDR3 extends over 15 amino acids. The junction had 12 bases not matched to a gene; V was cut back by 7 bases and J by 6 bases. CDR3: CASNRDRGPLSEQYF. The CDR3 DNA reads as TGCGCCAGCAACCGGGACAGGGGCCCCCTTAGCGAGCAGTACTTC.

The V and J genes are TRBV3-1 and TRBJ2-7; weak D call: TRBD2 (6 bases). CDR3 length: 16 residues. The ends were cut back, 2 bases at V and 7 bases at J, with 21 bases in the middle. Germline CDR1 LGHDT, CDR2 YNNKEL (reference sequence). The CDR3 bases are TGTGCCAGCAGCCAATTGGAAGACTGGCGGGGCGGGGAGCAGTACTTC. Encoded protein: CASSQLEDWRGGEQYF.

The chain uses TRBV19 and TRBJ1-1, with D possibly TRBD1 on 5 matching bases. The CDR3 runs 17 residues. Germline V gives CDR1 LNHDA, CDR2 SQIVND (reference sequence). The V end was cut by 9 bases, the J end by 0 bases, with 23 bases between. CDR3 bases: TGTGCCAGCCGATACACCCTCCGGGGGGATTTGAACACTGAAGCTTTCTTT. Amino acid sequence: CASRYTLRGDLNTEAFF.

This clonotype has at least ten counts. The chain employs TRBV11-2 and TRBJ2-6, with TRBD1 as a possible D gene (5 bases). The CDR3 loop spans 15 amino acids. Trimming took 4 bases from V and 4 from J, leaving 11 bases between them. In germline, CDR1 is SGHAT, CDR2 FQNNGV. CDR3 loop: CASSSQGSGANVLTF. The CDR3 nucleotides are TGTGCCAGCAGCTCCCAGGGTAGCGGGGCCAACGTCCTGACTTTC.

The CDR3 region has the DNA TGCAGTGCTCCGCCGGGACCGACCAATTCACCCCTCCACTTT. Its translation: CSAPPGPTNSPLHF. The gene calls are TRBV20-1 and TRBJ1-6, with D possibly TRBD1 on 5 matching bases. V gave up 5 bases and J gave up 7 bases, with 15 bases separating them. The CDR3 spans 14 residues. The germline V gene has CDR1 DFQATT and CDR2 SNEGSKA (reference sequence).

This clonotype appeared many times. V gene TRBV3-1 combines with J gene TRBJ2-3; TRBD2 matches at 7 bases. The V segment lost 7 bases and the J segment 4 bases; nucleotides outside the gene matches: 5. Looked up from germline, CDR1 is LGHDT and CDR2 is YNNKEL (reference sequence). The CDR3 loop spans 13 amino acids. The CDR3 nucleotides are TGTGCCAGCACTCCCCGGGGGGCAGATACGCAGTATTTT. Its protein is CASTPRGADTQYF.

This chain connects TRBV14 to TRBJ2-2; D is ambiguous. Trimming took off 1 base at V and 1 base at J, with 10 bases between the two ends. CDR1 SGHDN and CDR2 FVKESK come from the germline V gene. This CDR3 region has 16 residues. This CDR3 reads CASSQGSSWNTGELFF. The CDR3 nucleotides are TGTGCCAGCAGCCAAGGCAGTAGCTGGAACACCGGGGAGCTGTTTTTT.

This chain uses TRBV3-1 with TRBJ1-2; maybe TRBD1 (6 bases). V was cut by 4 bases and J by 4 bases, with 13 bases left in between. Per the germline V gene, CDR1 is LGHDT and CDR2 is YNNKEL (reference sequence). The CDR3 length is 14 residues. CDR3 protein: CASSLRQGPYGYTF. CDR3 coding DNA: TGTGCCAGCAGCCTGCGCCAGGGGCCCTATGGCTACACCTTC. Full variable domain (rest looked up from reference TRBV3-1 and TRBJ1-2): DTAVSQTPKYLVTQMGNDKSIKCEQNLGHDTMYWYKQDSKKFLKIMFSYNNKELIINETVPNRFSPKSPDKAHLNLHINSLELGDSAVYFCASSLRQGPYGYTFGSGTRLTVV.

This clonotype was seen many times. This chain links TRBV7-9 with TRBJ1-1, with a tentative D call TRBD1 (6 bases). Trimming took off 5 bases at V and 0 bases at J, with 19 bases between the two ends. CDR1 and CDR2 (germline): SEHNR, FQNEAQ (reference sequence). CDR3 length: 17 amino acids. The CDR3 sequence: CASSPPNGQTMNTEAFF. The CDR3 DNA reads TGTGCCAGCAGCCCACCGAACGGACAGACCATGAACACTGAAGCTTTCTTT.

The chain carries TRBV6-2 or TRBV6-3 and TRBJ2-3; TRBD1 agrees at 7 bases. The CDR3 covers 15 residues. Germline V gives CDR1 MNHEY, CDR2 SVGEGT. After removal of 8 bases from V and 1 base from J, the junction contained 9 bases not matched to a gene. CDR3 coding DNA: TGTGCCAGCGGAGAACCAGGACAGGGCACAGATACGCAGTATTTT. Its protein product is CASGEPGQGTDTQYF.

The rearrangement joins TRBV4-3 to TRBJ2-1; possibly TRBD2 for D (7 bases). The germline gives CDR1 LGHNA, CDR2 YSLEER. The CDR3 spans 15 residues. The V end lost 1 base, the J end lost 8 bases, and 15 bases lay between the germline ends. CDR3 protein: CASSQAPPGGDEQFF. CDR3 DNA: TGCGCCAGCAGCCAAGCCCCCCCGGGGGGCGATGAGCAGTTCTTC.

This clonotype was detected a few times. The chain uses TRBV7-8 and TRBJ2-3; D possibly corresponds to TRBD1 (6 bases). Germline CDR1 SGHVS, CDR2 FQNEAQ. V shed 1 base and J shed 6 bases, with 11 bases lying between them. The CDR3 is 14 amino acids. CDR3 sequence reads: CASSLGSRGDTQYF. In nucleotides, the CDR3 is TGTGCCAGCAGCTTAGGATCCAGGGGTGATACGCAGTATTTT.